Shown below are 7 T cell receptor beta chains from a single sample sequenced in a study of T cells after yellow fever vaccination. TCRdb called the 5' RACE reads again in MiXCR, with one record for every CDR3 protein. This table has under 250,000 distinct CDR3 sequences, less than 3.5% appearing once. The sequencing used CD4+ T cells sorted from PBMCs, collected 10 days after the yellow fever booster vaccination. The receptors stem from a man aged 18 to 35 who received the YFV17D yellow fever vaccine.

Ten or more counts support this clonotype. J is TRBJ1-1 and V is TRBV29-1; D unclear. The V gene's germline CDR1 is SQVTM and CDR2 ANQGSEA. Deletions cut 3 bases from V and 3 bases from J, with 11 bases between. This CDR3 is built from 13 residues. The CDR3 nucleotides read TGCAGCGTTGAGGCAGGAGTATACACTGAAGCTTTCTTT. Protein: CSVEAGVYTEAFF.

The rearrangement uses TRBV4-3 and TRBJ1-1, with a weak D call TRBD1 (6 bases). The CDR3 is made up of 15 amino acids. Trimming took 1 base from V and 5 from J, leaving 14 bases between them. Per germline, CDR1 LGHNA and CDR2 YSLEER. The CDR3 sequence is CASSQVRGGGTEAFF. Written as DNA, the CDR3 is TGCGCCAGCAGCCAAGTAAGGGGGGGAGGTACTGAAGCTTTCTTT.

The chain combines TRBV4-2 with TRBJ2-5, with D possibly being TRBD1 or TRBD2 (7 bases each). Germline V gene data show CDR1 as LGHNA and CDR2 as YNFKEQ. This CDR3 region has 16 residues. The V gene lost 1 base and the J gene lost 4 bases, with 16 bases spanning the gap. The chain's CDR3 is CASSQGEGARRETQYF. The DNA for the CDR3 is TGTGCCAGCAGCCAAGGGGAGGGGGCCAGAAGAGAGACCCAGTACTTC.

This chain links TRBV5-1 with TRBJ2-3; no firm D call. This CDR3 is 15 amino acids long. V lost 0 bases, J lost 2 bases, and 10 bases lay in between. CDR1 SGHRS and CDR2 YFSETQ come from the germline V gene. In DNA form, the CDR3 reads TGCGCCAGCAGCTTGGCCTTACCAAACACAGATACGCAGTATTTT. Translating gives CASSLALPNTDTQYF.

This clonotype was recorded at least ten times. The rearrangement joins TRBV12-3 or TRBV12-4 to TRBJ2-5, with D unclear. Trimming left V 3 bases short and J 5 bases short, with 4 bases between. This CDR3 spans 11 amino acids. CDR3 in DNA: TGTGCCAGCAGTTTCTTCGAGACCCAGTACTTC. Translating it yields CASSFFETQYF.

This clonotype turned up a few times. This chain uses TRBV2 with TRBJ2-3, with 8 bases matching TRBD2. CDR1 is SNHLY, CDR2 FYNNEI, per germline. CDR3 size: 12 residues. The V gene end was trimmed by 4 bases and the J gene end by 6 bases; junction bases not matched to a gene: 0. CDR3 sequence reads: CASSASGDTQYF. CDR3 DNA: TGTGCCAGCAGTGCTAGCGGGGATACGCAGTATTTT.

This clonotype was observed many times. J is TRBJ1-5 and V is TRBV12-3 or TRBV12-4, with D possibly matching TRBD1 (5 bases). This CDR3 is 15 amino acids long. The V gene lost 6 bases and the J gene lost 0 bases, with 12 bases spanning the gap. CDR3 loop: CASRLGTVSNQPQHF. DNA for the CDR3: TGTGCCAGCAGACTTGGGACGGTTAGCAATCAGCCCCAGCATTTT.